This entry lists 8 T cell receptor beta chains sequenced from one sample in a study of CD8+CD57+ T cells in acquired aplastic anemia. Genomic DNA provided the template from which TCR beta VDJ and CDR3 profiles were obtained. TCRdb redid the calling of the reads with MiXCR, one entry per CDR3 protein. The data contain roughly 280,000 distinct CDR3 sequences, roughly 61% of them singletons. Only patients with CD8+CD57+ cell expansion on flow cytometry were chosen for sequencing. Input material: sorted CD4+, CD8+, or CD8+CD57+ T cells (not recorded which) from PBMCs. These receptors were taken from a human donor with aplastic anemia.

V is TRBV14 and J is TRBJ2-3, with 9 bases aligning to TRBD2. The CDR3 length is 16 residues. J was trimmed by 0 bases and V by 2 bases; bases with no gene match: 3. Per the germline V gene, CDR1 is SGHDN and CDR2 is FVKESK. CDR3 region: CASSQIAGESTDTQYF. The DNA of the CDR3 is TGTGCCAGCAGCCAAATAGCGGGGGAGAGCACAGATACGCAGTATTTT.

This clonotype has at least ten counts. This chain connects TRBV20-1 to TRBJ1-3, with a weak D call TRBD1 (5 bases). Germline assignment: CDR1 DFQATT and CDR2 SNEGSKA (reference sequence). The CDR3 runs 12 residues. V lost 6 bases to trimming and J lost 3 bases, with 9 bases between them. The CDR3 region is CSAPTVGNTIYF. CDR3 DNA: TGCAGTGCCCCGACAGTTGGAAACACCATATATTTT.

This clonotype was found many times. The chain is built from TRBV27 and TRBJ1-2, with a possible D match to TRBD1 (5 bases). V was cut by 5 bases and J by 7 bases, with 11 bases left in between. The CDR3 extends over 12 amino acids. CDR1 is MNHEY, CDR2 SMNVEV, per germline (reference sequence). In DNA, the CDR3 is TGTGCCAGCAGTCCCCGCGGGGGTGGCTACACCTTC. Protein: CASSPRGGGYTF.

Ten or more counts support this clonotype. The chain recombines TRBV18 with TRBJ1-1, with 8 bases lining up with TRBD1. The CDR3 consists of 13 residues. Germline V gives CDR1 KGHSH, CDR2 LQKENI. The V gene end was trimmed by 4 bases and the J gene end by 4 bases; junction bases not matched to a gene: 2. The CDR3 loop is CASSQDRGTEAFF. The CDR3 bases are TGTGCCAGCTCACAAGACAGGGGCACTGAAGCTTTCTTT.

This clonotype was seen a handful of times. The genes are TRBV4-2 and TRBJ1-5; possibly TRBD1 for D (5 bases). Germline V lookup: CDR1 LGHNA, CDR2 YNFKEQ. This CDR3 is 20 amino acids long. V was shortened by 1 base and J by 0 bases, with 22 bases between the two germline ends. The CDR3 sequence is CASSQVKFSRRGDSNQPQHF. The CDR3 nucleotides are TGTGCCAGCAGCCAAGTTAAATTCTCTCGTCGGGGGGATAGCAATCAGCCCCAGCATTTT.

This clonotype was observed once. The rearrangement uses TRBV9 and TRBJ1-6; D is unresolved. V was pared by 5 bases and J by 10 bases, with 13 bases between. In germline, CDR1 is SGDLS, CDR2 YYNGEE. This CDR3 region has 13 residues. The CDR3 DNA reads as TGTGCCAGCAGTTTATCAGAGAACTCACCCCTCCACTTT. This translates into CASSLSENSPLHF. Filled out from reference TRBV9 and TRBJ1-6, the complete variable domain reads DSGVTQTPKHLITATGQRVTLRCSPRSGDLSVYWYQQSLDQGLQFLIQYYNGEERAKGNILERFSAQQFPDLHSELNLSSLELGDSALYFCASSLSENSPLHFGNGTRLTVT.

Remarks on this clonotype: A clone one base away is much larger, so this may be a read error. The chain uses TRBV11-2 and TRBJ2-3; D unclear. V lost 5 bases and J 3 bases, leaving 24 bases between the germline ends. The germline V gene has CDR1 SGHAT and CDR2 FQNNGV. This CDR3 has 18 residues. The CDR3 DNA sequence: TGTGCCAGCAGCACCCGGAAGGGCTCGCGAGAGTATACAGATACGCAGTATTTT. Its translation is CASSTRKGSREYTDTQYF. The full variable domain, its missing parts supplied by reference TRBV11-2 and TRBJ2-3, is EAGVAQSPRYKIIEKRQSVAFWCNPISGHATLYWYQQILGQGPKLLIQFQNNGVVDDSQLPKDRFSAERLKGVDSTLKIQPAKLEDSAVYLCASSTRKGSREYTDTQYFGPGTRLTVL.

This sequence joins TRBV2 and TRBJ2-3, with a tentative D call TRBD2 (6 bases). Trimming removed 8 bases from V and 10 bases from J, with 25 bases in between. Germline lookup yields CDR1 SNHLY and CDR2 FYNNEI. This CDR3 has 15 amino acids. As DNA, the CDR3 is TGTGCCAGCTTACCTCTAGCGCCGAGTGGGTTGCCGCAGTATTTT. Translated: CASLPLAPSGLPQYF.